This TCR beta chain stems from a study of shared clonotypes between healthy human individuals. Naive CD8 cells lacked CD45RO, underwent positive selection for CCR7 and left out terminally differentiated effector memory CD45RA+ cells. The authors distributed each subset's genomic DNA evenly over several immunoSEQ plates. Sequencing used immunoSEQ multiplex PCR; TCRdb keeps in-frame clones, though not all of them. The data contain about 2 million clones, about 94% of them singletons. Study-level results: Researchers found naive subsets generally carried larger estimated richness than memory subsets.

J was trimmed by 3 bases and V by 5 bases; bases with no gene match: 4. CDR1 and CDR2 (germline): PRHDT, FYEKMQ (reference sequence). This CDR3 region has 14 residues. With regard to this clone: Its specificity is not known.

The V gene is TRBV13, the J gene TRBJ2-7; TRBD1 aligns across 10 bases. The clonotype was recovered from a man aged 18 to 29 in good health. Material for sequencing was naive CD8+ T cells sorted from blood. CDR3 sequence: CASSPTGGDYEQYF. CDR3 bases: TGTGCCAGCAGCCCGACAGGGGGCGACTACGAGCAGTACTTC.